This TCR beta chain was sequenced for a study of blood T cell repertoires in COVID-19. Study-level background: Samples taken during acute and convalescent COVID-19 were collected in the United States, Italy and Spain.

V was pared by 6 bases and J by 3 bases, with 4 bases of the junction left unmatched. This CDR3 is 13 amino acids long. Germline V gene sequence: CDR1 KGHSH, CDR2 LQKENI. Original processing notes: Using reference gene primer amplification, nucleated cell counts were estimated. The data were produced by immunoSEQ multiplex PCR, yet TCRdb's version contains in-frame clones alone and is incomplete. V, J and clone size reflect that table, while D and trimming were determined from the DNA. This sample has 60,000 to 85,000 clones, with roughly 89% found just once. V and J are TRBV18 and TRBJ1-2, with 7 bases identical to TRBD1. This sequence was found in a woman between 45 and 60 years old with active COVID-19. Sequenced input: peripheral blood. Here the CDR3 reads CASSGGQDYGYTF. CDR3 bases: TGTGCCAGCTCGGGCGGACAGGACTATGGCTACACCTTC.